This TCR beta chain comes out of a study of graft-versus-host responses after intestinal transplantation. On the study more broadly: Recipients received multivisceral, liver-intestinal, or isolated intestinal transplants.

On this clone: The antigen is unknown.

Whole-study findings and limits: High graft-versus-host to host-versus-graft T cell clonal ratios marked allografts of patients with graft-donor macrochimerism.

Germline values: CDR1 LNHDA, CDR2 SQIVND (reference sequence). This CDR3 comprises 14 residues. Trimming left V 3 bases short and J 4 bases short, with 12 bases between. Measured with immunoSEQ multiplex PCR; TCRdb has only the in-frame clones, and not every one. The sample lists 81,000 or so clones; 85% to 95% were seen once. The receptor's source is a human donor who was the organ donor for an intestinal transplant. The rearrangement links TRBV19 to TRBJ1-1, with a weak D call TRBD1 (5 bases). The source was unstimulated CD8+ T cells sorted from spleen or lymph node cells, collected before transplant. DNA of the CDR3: TGTGCCAGTAGTATCTGGGGGGGGAGCACTGAAGCTTTCTTT. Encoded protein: CASSIWGGSTEAFF.